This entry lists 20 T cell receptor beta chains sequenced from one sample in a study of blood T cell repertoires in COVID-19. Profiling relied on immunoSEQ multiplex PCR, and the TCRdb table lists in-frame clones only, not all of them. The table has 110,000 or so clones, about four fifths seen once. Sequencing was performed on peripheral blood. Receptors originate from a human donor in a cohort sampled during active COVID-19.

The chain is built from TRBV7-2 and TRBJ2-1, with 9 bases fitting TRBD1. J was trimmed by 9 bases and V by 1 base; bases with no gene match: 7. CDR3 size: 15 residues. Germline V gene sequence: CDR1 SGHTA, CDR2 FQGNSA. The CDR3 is CASSLESRDRVEQFF. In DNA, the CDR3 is TGTGCCAGCAGCTTAGAATCCCGGGACAGGGTTGAGCAGTTCTTC.

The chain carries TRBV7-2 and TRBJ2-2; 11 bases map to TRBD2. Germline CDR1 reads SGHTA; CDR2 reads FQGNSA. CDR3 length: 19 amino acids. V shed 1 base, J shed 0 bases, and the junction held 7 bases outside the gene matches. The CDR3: CASSLGRGLAATNTGELFF. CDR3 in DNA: TGTGCCAGCAGCTTAGGGCGGGGACTAGCGGCTACGAACACCGGGGAGCTGTTTTTT.

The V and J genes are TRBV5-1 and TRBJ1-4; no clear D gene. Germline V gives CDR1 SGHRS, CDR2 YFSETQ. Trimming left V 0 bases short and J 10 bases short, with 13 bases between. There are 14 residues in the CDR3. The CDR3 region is CASSLELGVGKLFF. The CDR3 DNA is TGCGCCAGCAGCTTGGAGCTCGGGGTGGGAAAACTGTTTTTT.

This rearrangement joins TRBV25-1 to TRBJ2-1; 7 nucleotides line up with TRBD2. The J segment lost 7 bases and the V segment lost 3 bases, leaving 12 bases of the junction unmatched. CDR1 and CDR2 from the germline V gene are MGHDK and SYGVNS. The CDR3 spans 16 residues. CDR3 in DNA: TGTGCCAGCAGTGACTCCGGTTGGACTAGTGATAATGAGCAGTTCTTC. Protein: CASSDSGWTSDNEQFF.

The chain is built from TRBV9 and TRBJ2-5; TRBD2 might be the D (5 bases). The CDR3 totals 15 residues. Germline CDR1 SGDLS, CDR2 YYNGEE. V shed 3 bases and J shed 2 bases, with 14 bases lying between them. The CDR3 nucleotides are TGTGCCAGCAGCGCCGTCCCGGGGATTCAAGAGACCCAGTACTTC. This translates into CASSAVPGIQETQYF.

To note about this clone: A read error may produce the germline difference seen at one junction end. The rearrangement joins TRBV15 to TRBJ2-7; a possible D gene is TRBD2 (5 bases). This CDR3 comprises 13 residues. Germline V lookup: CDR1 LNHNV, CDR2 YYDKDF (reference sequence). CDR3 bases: TGTGCCACCAGCCGAGAGGGCGGGTACGAGCAGTACTTC. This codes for CATSREGGYEQYF.

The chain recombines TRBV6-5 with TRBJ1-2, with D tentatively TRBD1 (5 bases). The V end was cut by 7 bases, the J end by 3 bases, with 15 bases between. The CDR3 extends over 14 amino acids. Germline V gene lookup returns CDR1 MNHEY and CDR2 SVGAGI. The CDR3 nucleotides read TGTGCCAGCACGAGCGGAGGGGCTGACTATGGCTACACCTTC. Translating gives CASTSGGADYGYTF.

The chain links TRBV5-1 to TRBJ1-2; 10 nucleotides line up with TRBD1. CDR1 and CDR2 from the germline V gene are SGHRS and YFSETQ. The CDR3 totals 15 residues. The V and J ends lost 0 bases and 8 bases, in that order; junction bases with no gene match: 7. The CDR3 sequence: CASSLDGTGEGGYTF. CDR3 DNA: TGCGCCAGCAGCTTGGATGGGACAGGGGAGGGAGGCTACACCTTC.

The CDR3 protein is CASSRGQGAAETQYF. CDR3 nucleotides: TGTGCCAGCAGTCGCGGCCAGGGGGCGGCGGAGACCCAGTACTTC. The chain is built from TRBV6-5 and TRBJ2-5, with TRBD1 identical over 8 bases. The CDR3 is made up of 15 amino acids. Germline V gene data show CDR1 as MNHEY and CDR2 as SVGAGI. Losses at the gene ends were 5 bases for V and 5 bases for J; bases not matched to a gene: 10.

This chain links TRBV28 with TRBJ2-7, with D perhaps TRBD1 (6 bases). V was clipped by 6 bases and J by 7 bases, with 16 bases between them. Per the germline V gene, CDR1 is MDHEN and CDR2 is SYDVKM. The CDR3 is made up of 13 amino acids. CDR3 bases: TGTGCCAGCAGAGTCCAGGGGCGAGGGGAGCAGTACTTC. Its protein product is CASRVQGRGEQYF. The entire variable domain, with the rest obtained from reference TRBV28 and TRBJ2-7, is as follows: DVKVTQSSRYLVKRTGEKVFLECVQDMDHENMFWYRQDPGLGLRLIYFSYDVKMKEKGDIPEGYSVSREKKERFSLILESASTNQTSMYLCASRVQGRGEQYFGPGTRLTVT.

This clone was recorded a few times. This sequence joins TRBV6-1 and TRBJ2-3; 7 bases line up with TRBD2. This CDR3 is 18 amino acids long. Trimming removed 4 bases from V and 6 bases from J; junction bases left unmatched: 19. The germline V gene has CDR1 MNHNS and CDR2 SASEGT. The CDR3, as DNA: TGTGCCAGCAGTGGCCCGGGGGGTGGGCCTATGGGGAGGGATACGCAGTATTTT. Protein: CASSGPGGGPMGRDTQYF.

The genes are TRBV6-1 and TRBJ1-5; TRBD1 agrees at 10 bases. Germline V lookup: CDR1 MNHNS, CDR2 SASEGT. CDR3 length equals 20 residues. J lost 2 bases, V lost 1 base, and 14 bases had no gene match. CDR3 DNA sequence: TGTGCCAGCAGTGAAGGACAGGGGGCCCTGGGCAGGGGCGGCAATCAGCCCCAGCATTTT. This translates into CASSEGQGALGRGGNQPQHF.

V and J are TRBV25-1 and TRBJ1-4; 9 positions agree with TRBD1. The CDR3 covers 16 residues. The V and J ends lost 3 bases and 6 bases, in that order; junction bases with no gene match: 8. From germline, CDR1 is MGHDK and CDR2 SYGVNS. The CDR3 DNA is TGTGCCAGCAGTGATGGAGTGGGACAGGGTTATGAAAAACTGTTTTTT. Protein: CASSDGVGQGYEKLFF. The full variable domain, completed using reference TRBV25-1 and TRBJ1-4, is EADIYQTPRYLVIGTGKKITLECSQTMGHDKMYWYQQDPGMELHLIHYSYGVNSTEKGDLSSESTVSRIRTEHFPLTLESARPSHTSQYLCASSDGVGQGYEKLFFGSGTQLSVL.

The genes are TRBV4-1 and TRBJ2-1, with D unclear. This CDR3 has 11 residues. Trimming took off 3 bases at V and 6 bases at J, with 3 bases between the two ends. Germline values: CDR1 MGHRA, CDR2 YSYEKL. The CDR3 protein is CASSHGNEQFF. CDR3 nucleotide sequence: TGCGCCAGCAGCCACGGCAATGAGCAGTTCTTC.

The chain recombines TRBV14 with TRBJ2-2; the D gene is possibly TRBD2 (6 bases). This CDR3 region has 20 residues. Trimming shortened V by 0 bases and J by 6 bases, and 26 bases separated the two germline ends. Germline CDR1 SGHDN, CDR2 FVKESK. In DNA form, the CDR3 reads TGTGCCAGCAGCCAAGAGGCTACAGGTCCTTTCGGGGGAGCGGCCGGGGAGCTGTTTTTT. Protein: CASSQEATGPFGGAAGELFF.

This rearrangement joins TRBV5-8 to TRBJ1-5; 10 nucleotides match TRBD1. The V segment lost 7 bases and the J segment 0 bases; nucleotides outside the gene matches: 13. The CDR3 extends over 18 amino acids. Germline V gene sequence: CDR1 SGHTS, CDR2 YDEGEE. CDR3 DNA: TGTGCCAGCGGTCCTACCGTTGACAGGGGGCGTAGCAATCAGCCCCAGCATTTT. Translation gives CASGPTVDRGRSNQPQHF. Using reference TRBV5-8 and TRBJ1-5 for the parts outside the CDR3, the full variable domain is EAGVTQSPTHLIKTRGQQATLRCSPISGHTSVYWYQQALGLGLQFLLWYDEGEERNRGNFPPRFSGRQFPNYSSELNVNALELEDSALYLCASGPTVDRGRSNQPQHFGDGTRLSIL.

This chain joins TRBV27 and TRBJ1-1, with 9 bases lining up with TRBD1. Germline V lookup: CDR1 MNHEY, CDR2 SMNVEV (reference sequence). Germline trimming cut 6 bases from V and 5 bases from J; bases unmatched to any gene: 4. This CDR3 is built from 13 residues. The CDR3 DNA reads TGTGCCAGCAGATACGACAGGGGGACTGAAGCTTTCTTT. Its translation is CASRYDRGTEAFF.

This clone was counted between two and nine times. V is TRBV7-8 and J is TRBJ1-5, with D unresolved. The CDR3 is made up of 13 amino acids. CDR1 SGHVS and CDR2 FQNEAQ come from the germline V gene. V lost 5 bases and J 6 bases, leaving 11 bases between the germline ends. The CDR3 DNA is TGTGCCAGCAGCCGGGGAGATGGTCAGCCCCAGCATTTT. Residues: CASSRGDGQPQHF.

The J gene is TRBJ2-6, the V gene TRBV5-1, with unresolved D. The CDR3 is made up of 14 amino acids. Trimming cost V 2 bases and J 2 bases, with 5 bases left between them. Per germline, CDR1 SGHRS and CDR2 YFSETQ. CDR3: CASSLLTGANVLTF. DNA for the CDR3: TGCGCCAGCAGCTTACTGACTGGGGCCAACGTCCTGACTTTC. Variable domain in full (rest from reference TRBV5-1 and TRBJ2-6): KAGVTQTPRYLIKTRGQQVTLSCSPISGHRSVSWYQQTPGQGLQFLFEYFSETQRNKGNFPGRFSGRQFSNSRSEMNVSTLELGDSALYLCASSLLTGANVLTFGAGSRLTVL.

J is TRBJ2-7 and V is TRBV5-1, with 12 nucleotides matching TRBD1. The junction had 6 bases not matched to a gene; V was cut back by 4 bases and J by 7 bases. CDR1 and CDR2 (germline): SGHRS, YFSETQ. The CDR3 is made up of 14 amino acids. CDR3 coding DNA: TGCGCCAGCAGCAGAGGGACAGGGGGCAATGAGCAGTACTTC. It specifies CASSRGTGGNEQYF.